This T cell receptor (beta chain) appears in the sequencing data of a study of cytomegalovirus exposure and HLA in healthy donors. Across the study: Falling in the Caucasian-associated ancestry cluster were 65% to 90% of under 450 genotyped donors. Study observations and caveats: An analysis done earlier found most TCR beta V segments productive about 87% or about 30% of the time. Many donors shared some public TCRs, even though most TCR sequences were rare.

Donors sampled were nominally healthy, though unrecorded immune exposures were likely. PCR primers comprised 60 Vbeta and 13 Jbeta primers. TCRdb's copy holds only in-frame clones and misses some; the assay was immunoSEQ multiplex PCR. The sample has under 250,000 clones, 60% to 80% seen once. This clone was picked up one time. Its antigen remains unidentified. The trim removed 4 bases at V and 4 bases at J, leaving 6 bases unmatched. Per the germline V gene, CDR1 is LGHNA and CDR2 is YNFKEQ. CDR3 length: 17 residues. Sequenced sample: PBMCs. J is TRBJ2-5 and V is TRBV4-2, with 16 bases lining up with TRBD2. This receptor was obtained from a male donor in good health and CMV-seronegative. The CDR3 nucleotides are TGTGCCAGCAGCCCGGGACTAGCGGGAGGGCCAGGAGAGACCCAGTACTTC. This translates into CASSPGLAGGPGETQYF.